Below are 16 T cell receptor beta chains sequenced from a single sample in a study of T cells in Graves' hyperthyroidism and ophthalmopathy. RNA transcripts served as the template for amplifying TCR beta CDR3 regions. TCR CDR3 underwent first-round RT-PCR with the HTBI primer set. One entry per CDR3 protein, called by TCRdb with MiXCR from the multiplex PCR reads. The data contain some 370,000 distinct CDR3 sequences, over 13% of them singletons. The sequenced sample was blood. These receptors came from a man in his fifties or sixties with Graves' ophthalmopathy.

At least ten counts were recorded for this clonotype. This chain joins TRBV27 and TRBJ2-7; TRBD1 agrees at 7 bases. This CDR3 spans 15 amino acids. V lost 6 bases, J lost 0 bases, and 8 bases stayed unmatched. From germline, CDR1 is MNHEY and CDR2 SMNVEV (reference sequence). DNA of the CDR3: TGTGCCAGCAGCTATACCGGGACAGTCTCCTACGAGCAGTACTTC. As protein: CASSYTGTVSYEQYF.

Many counts were recorded for this clonotype. The genes are TRBV3-1 and TRBJ1-3; D not resolved. This CDR3 is 15 amino acids long. The V and J ends lost 1 base and 4 bases respectively, with 11 bases between them. CDR1 and CDR2 (germline): LGHDT, YNNKEL (reference sequence). CDR3: CASSQVHSEGNTIYF. The CDR3 DNA reads TGTGCCAGCAGCCAAGTCCACAGCGAGGGAAACACCATATATTTT.

This clonotype was picked up many times. This rearrangement joins TRBV2 to TRBJ1-5, with D perhaps matching TRBD1 (5 bases). CDR1 is SNHLY, CDR2 FYNNEI, per germline. V was pared by 8 bases and J by 7 bases, with 12 bases between. This CDR3 has 12 amino acids. CDR3 protein: CASGGGGQPQHF. The CDR3 nucleotides read TGTGCCAGCGGGGGGGGAGGGCAGCCCCAGCATTTT. Full variable domain (remainder filled in from reference TRBV2 and TRBJ1-5): EPEVTQTPSHQVTQMGQEVILRCVPISNHLYFYWYRQILGQKVEFLVSFYNNEISEKSEIFDDQFSVERPDGSNFTLKIRSTKLEDSAMYFCASGGGGQPQHFGDGTRLSIL.

This clonotype came up a few times. J is TRBJ2-7 and V is TRBV19, with 10 positions matching TRBD1. J was trimmed by 2 bases and V by 1 base; bases with no gene match: 5. The CDR3 is made up of 16 amino acids. The germline V gene encodes CDR1 LNHDA and CDR2 SQIVND (reference sequence). The CDR3 here is CASSIVWTGGTYEQYF. CDR3 nucleotide sequence: TGTGCCAGTAGTATAGTCTGGACAGGGGGGACCTACGAGCAGTACTTC.

This clonotype was seen many times. Its ends do not fully match the called genes, so a read error is possible. This chain connects TRBV11-2 to TRBJ2-1; D is unresolved. The CDR3 sequence is 12 residues long. Germline loops: CDR1 SGHAT, CDR2 FQNNGV. CDR3 region: CASTLPYNEQFF. DNA of the CDR3: TGTGCCAGCACCTTACCCTACAATGAGCAGTTCTTC.

The rearrangement joins TRBV20-1 to TRBJ2-2; D remains ambiguous. Germline values: CDR1 DFQATT, CDR2 SNEGSKA (reference sequence). This CDR3 has 12 residues. V was trimmed by 4 bases and J by 3 bases, leaving 6 bases between them. In nucleotides, the CDR3 is TGCAGTGCTATTAGGGACACCGGGGAGCTGTTTTTT. This translates into CSAIRDTGELFF.

This clonotype was counted between two and nine times. The rearrangement joins TRBV12-5 to TRBJ2-1; D unclear. The V end was cut by 1 base, the J end by 11 bases, with 12 bases between. The CDR3 consists of 13 residues. CDR1 and CDR2 from the germline V gene are LGHNT and FRNRAP. CDR3 nucleotides: TGTGCTAGTGGTTTGGACCCGGCGACGCAGCAGTTCTTC. This codes for CASGLDPATQQFF. Combining the CDR3 with reference TRBV12-5 and TRBJ2-1 gives the whole variable domain DARVTQTPRHKVTEMGQEVTMRCQPILGHNTVFWYRQTMMQGLELLAYFRNRAPLDDSGMPKDRFSAEMPDATLATLKIQPSEPRDSAVYFCASGLDPATQQFFGPGTRLTVL.

This clonotype was seen a few times. The chain couples TRBV19 to TRBJ1-3, with a tentative D call TRBD1 (6 bases). Trimming removed 5 bases at V and 2 bases at J, with 7 bases between. Per germline, CDR1 LNHDA and CDR2 SQIVND (reference sequence). The CDR3 is 13 amino acids. The CDR3 DNA reads TGTGCCAGTAGTGGGACAACTGGAAACACCATATATTTT. It codes for CASSGTTGNTIYF. The full variable domain, rest sourced from reference TRBV19 and TRBJ1-3, is DGGITQSPKYLFRKEGQNVTLSCEQNLNHDAMYWYRQDPGQGLRLIYYSQIVNDFQKGDIAEGYSVSREKKESFPLTVTSAQKNPTAFYLCASSGTTGNTIYFGEGSWLTVV.

The genes are TRBV28 and TRBJ2-7; D is possibly TRBD1 (6 bases). The CDR3 has 12 residues. Germline values: CDR1 MDHEN, CDR2 SYDVKM. V was trimmed by 4 bases and J by 6 bases, leaving 10 bases between them. The CDR3 DNA is TGTGCCAGCAGTTCGGACAGAACCGAGCAGTACTTC. This gives the protein CASSSDRTEQYF.

Note on this clonotype: The junction departs from the called germline gene at one end, perhaps through a read error. This rearrangement joins TRBV6-2 or TRBV6-3 to TRBJ2-3; tentative D call: TRBD2 (6 bases). This CDR3 is built from 16 residues. Germline assignment: CDR1 MNHEY and CDR2 SVGEGT. The CDR3 DNA follows: TGTGTCAGCAGTTACACCTCCGGGACTAGCACAGATACGCAGTATTTT. Translating it yields CVSSYTSGTSTDTQYF.

This clonotype showed up many times. This sequence joins TRBV3-1 and TRBJ2-3; 12 bases match TRBD1. From germline, CDR1 is LGHDT and CDR2 YNNKEL (reference sequence). The CDR3 is made up of 13 amino acids. The V gene end was trimmed by 6 bases and the J gene end by 8 bases; junction bases not matched to a gene: 3. The CDR3 region is CASRGQGAGTQYF. The CDR3 DNA is TGTGCCAGCAGGGGACAGGGGGCTGGTACGCAGTATTTT.

The V gene is TRBV29-1, the J gene TRBJ1-2; D gene uncertain. Per the germline V gene, CDR1 is SQVTM and CDR2 is ANQGSEA. The CDR3 is 11 amino acids. Deletions cut 3 bases from V and 5 bases from J, with 7 bases between. CDR3 coding DNA: TGCAGCGTTGACCTGGGGTATGGCTACACCTTC. It translates to CSVDLGYGYTF.

V is TRBV3-1 and J is TRBJ2-3; D gene uncertain. The length of the CDR3 is 17 residues. Germline assignment: CDR1 LGHDT and CDR2 YNNKEL (reference sequence). V was pared by 2 bases and J by 7 bases, with 22 bases between. CDR3: CASSQFSVTSAANTQYF. CDR3 in DNA: TGTGCCAGCAGCCAATTTAGTGTGACCTCGGCAGCGAATACGCAGTATTTT.

The sample holds many counts of this clonotype. The rearrangement links TRBV20-1 to TRBJ2-1; TRBD2 matches 7 bases. The CDR3 contains 15 residues. Germline CDR1 and CDR2: DFQATT and SNEGSKA (reference sequence). The V and J ends lost 5 bases and 6 bases, in that order; junction bases with no gene match: 13. CDR3 bases: TGCAGTGCTCCGAGGGGCGGGAGAGTTGGCAATGAGCAGTTCTTC. Translated: CSAPRGGRVGNEQFF.

This clonotype was recorded many times. The chain has TRBV7-6 and TRBJ1-1; D ambiguous. Germline CDR1 SGHVS, CDR2 FNYEAQ. Between the trimmed V and J ends, which lost 2 bases and 0 bases, there was a span of 10 bases. There are 15 residues in the CDR3. In DNA, the CDR3 is TGTGCCAGCAGCTTACTGGTGGGAATGAACACTGAAGCTTTCTTT. Residues: CASSLLVGMNTEAFF.

This clonotype showed up many times. This chain joins TRBV4-1 and TRBJ2-7; D remains unclear. CDR3 size: 17 residues. Trimming shortened V by 1 base and J by 4 bases, and 20 bases separated the two germline ends. Germline V gene lookup returns CDR1 MGHRA and CDR2 YSYEKL. The CDR3 loop is CASSQVHRPLGSYEQYF. The CDR3 DNA reads TGCGCCAGCAGCCAAGTTCATAGACCTCTTGGTTCATACGAGCAGTACTTC.